The clone carrying this TCR beta chain was seen only once. This sample is drawn from a study of blood T cell repertoires in COVID-19. Study summary: Samples taken during acute and convalescent COVID-19 were collected in the United States, Italy and Spain. In each case, the material was cDNA or gDNA derived from T cells, B-cell-depleted T cells, or PBMCs.

Enrolled during active infection, Seattle patients were then followed longitudinally. In the original analysis: Reference gene primers were amplified, and this amplification served to estimate nucleated cell counts. Method: immunoSEQ multiplex PCR; TCRdb's copy keeps in-frame clones and lacks some. V and J calls and clone size are those listed in that table; D and trimming were worked out from the DNA. The data hold 69,000 or so clones, with about 80% observed a single time. The TCR originated in a man aged 50-59 years with COVID-19, enrolled during active disease. The sample consisted of peripheral blood.

CDR3 nucleotide sequence: TGTGCCAGCAGCGGAGAGATGACAGGGAGCTCCTACAATGAGCAGTTCTTC. Translation: CASSGEMTGSSYNEQFF. The chain has TRBV7-6 and TRBJ2-1; 7 bases are shared with TRBD1. CDR1 is SGHVS, CDR2 FNYEAQ, per germline. The V segment lost 5 bases and the J segment 0 bases; nucleotides outside the gene matches: 10. The CDR3 is 17 residues long.